Presented here are 20 T cell receptor beta chains from one specimen sequenced in a study of T cell responses to AZD1222 COVID-19 vaccine. Only in-frame clones appear in the TCRdb table, and some are missing; sequencing was by immunoSEQ multiplex PCR. The table records roughly 150,000 clones, 85% to 95% of them present only once. Sequences were derived from peripheral blood, sampled on day 0 of AZD1222 vaccination. Source of these receptors: an adult in good health.

J is TRBJ2-1 and V is TRBV5-1; D remains unclear. In germline, CDR1 is SGHRS, CDR2 YFSETQ. The ends were cut back, 4 bases at V and 8 bases at J, with 10 bases in the middle. The CDR3 is 12 amino acids. CDR3 bases: TGCGCCAGCAGCGAGATAGGAGATGAGCAGTTCTTC. Residues: CASSEIGDEQFF.

V usage is TRBV14 and J usage is TRBJ2-2; D not resolved. V shed 0 bases and J shed 5 bases, with 19 bases lying between them. The CDR3 contains 18 residues. Germline V gene lookup returns CDR1 SGHDN and CDR2 FVKESK. The CDR3 DNA is TGTGCCAGCAGCCAAGAAAGGCACCCCCGTTATGCTACCGGGGAGCTGTTTTTT. As protein: CASSQERHPRYATGELFF.

The rearrangement links TRBV19 to TRBJ2-1; 7 bases match TRBD2. CDR3 length: 14 residues. V shed 8 bases, J shed 7 bases, and the junction held 11 bases outside the gene matches. CDR1 and CDR2 (germline): LNHDA, SQIVND (reference sequence). CDR3 in DNA: TGTGCCAGTCGGGATCCCGGGACTAAGAATGAGCAGTTCTTC. Translated: CASRDPGTKNEQFF.

V and J are TRBV5-4 and TRBJ2-3, with 14 positions matching TRBD2. Germline V gives CDR1 SGHNT, CDR2 YYREEE (reference sequence). V lost 3 bases and J lost 7; bases outside the gene matches: 7. The CDR3 has 16 amino acids. The CDR3 is CASSSWTSGGINTQYF. The CDR3 DNA reads TGTGCCAGCAGCTCCTGGACTAGCGGGGGGATAAATACGCAGTATTTT.

The J gene is TRBJ2-5, the V gene TRBV7-6; TRBD2 agrees at 12 bases. The CDR3 is made up of 17 amino acids. V was pared by 0 bases and J by 5 bases, with 7 bases of the junction left unmatched. Germline V CDR1 and CDR2: SGHVS, FNYEAQ. The CDR3 spells CASSLAALAGGRETQYF. The CDR3 DNA follows: TGTGCCAGCAGCTTAGCAGCCCTAGCGGGGGGGAGGGAGACCCAGTACTTC.

About this clone: A read error may account for a junction end that differs from germline. The genes are TRBV28 and TRBJ2-7; possibly TRBD1 or TRBD2 for D (5 bases each). Germline-derived CDR1 and CDR2 are MDHEN and SYDVKM. This CDR3 is built from 13 residues. CDR3 amino acids: CASRLGWGYEQYF. The DNA for the CDR3 is TGTGCCAGCCGTTTGGGATGGGGGTACGAGCAGTACTTC.

This sequence joins TRBV21-1 and TRBJ1-2; the DNA was not used to check the table's D call, TRBD1. TRBV21-1 is assigned pseudogene status. CDR3 size: 19 residues. CDR3 sequence (DNA): TGTGCCAGCAGCAAACACGGGTCGGACAGGGGGCTACCTAACTATGGCTACACCTTC. The encoded protein is CASSKHGSDRGLPNYGYTF.

The chain links TRBV9 to TRBJ1-1; the D gene is possibly TRBD1 (5 bases). The germline V and J ends were trimmed by 1 base and 1 base, with 11 bases remaining between them. Per the germline V gene, CDR1 is SGDLS and CDR2 is YYNGEE. The CDR3 consists of 15 residues. CDR3 bases: TGTGCCAGCAGCGTACCCTTGGGGGGGAACACTGAAGCTTTCTTT. The encoded protein is CASSVPLGGNTEAFF.

This chain joins TRBV6-2 or TRBV6-3 and TRBJ1-5; D ambiguous. Germline assignment: CDR1 MNHEY and CDR2 SVGEGT. CDR3 size: 14 residues. V gave up 0 bases and J gave up 5 bases, with 8 bases separating them. The CDR3 DNA reads as TGTGCCAGCAGTTACTCCGGGGTTTATCAGCCCCAGCATTTT. It specifies CASSYSGVYQPQHF.

This sequence joins TRBV19 and TRBJ2-7; D is possibly TRBD1 or TRBD2 (5 bases each). This CDR3 region has 13 residues. V lost 5 bases, J lost 4 bases, and 12 bases lay in between. CDR1 is LNHDA, CDR2 SQIVND, per germline (reference sequence). As DNA, the CDR3 is TGTGCCAGTAGTCCGCGGTGGGGGTACGAGCAGTACTTC. It codes for CASSPRWGYEQYF. Combining the CDR3 with reference TRBV19 and TRBJ2-7 gives the whole variable domain DGGITQSPKYLFRKEGQNVTLSCEQNLNHDAMYWYRQDPGQGLRLIYYSQIVNDFQKGDIAEGYSVSREKKESFPLTVTSAQKNPTAFYLCASSPRWGYEQYFGPGTRLTVT.

V is TRBV19 and J is TRBJ1-1; D is undetermined. The CDR3 is made up of 12 amino acids. CDR1 is LNHDA, CDR2 SQIVND, per germline (reference sequence). Trimming stripped 1 base from V and 7 bases from J, with 7 bases between. CDR3 region: CASSIGRSEAFF. DNA of the CDR3: TGTGCCAGTAGTATAGGGCGGAGTGAAGCTTTCTTT. The full variable domain, its missing parts supplied by reference TRBV19 and TRBJ1-1, is DGGITQSPKYLFRKEGQNVTLSCEQNLNHDAMYWYRQDPGQGLRLIYYSQIVNDFQKGDIAEGYSVSREKKESFPLTVTSAQKNPTAFYLCASSIGRSEAFFGQGTRLTVV.

V and J are TRBV19 and TRBJ2-5; 10 positions match TRBD1. The germline V gene has CDR1 LNHDA and CDR2 SQIVND (reference sequence). V trimming: 9 bases; J trimming: 4 bases; junction bases outside the gene matches: 8. The CDR3 has 14 residues. This chain's CDR3 is CASGLTGGVETQYF. CDR3 DNA sequence: TGTGCCAGCGGCCTGACAGGGGGCGTAGAGACCCAGTACTTC. Supplemented by reference TRBV19 and TRBJ2-5, the full variable domain reads DGGITQSPKYLFRKEGQNVTLSCEQNLNHDAMYWYRQDPGQGLRLIYYSQIVNDFQKGDIAEGYSVSREKKESFPLTVTSAQKNPTAFYLCASGLTGGVETQYFGPGTRLLVL.

This clone was recorded once. This chain joins TRBV30 and TRBJ1-5, with TRBD1 matching 7 bases. With V trimmed by 2 bases and J by 2 bases, 6 bases remained unmatched. The CDR3 spans 15 residues. Per germline, CDR1 GTSNPN and CDR2 SVGIG (reference sequence). CDR3 nucleotide sequence: TGTGCCTGGAGTACTAGTGGACAGGGCAATCAGCCCCAGCATTTT. Translation gives CAWSTSGQGNQPQHF.

The chain combines TRBV3-1 (or the pseudogene TRBV3-2) with TRBJ2-1; 7 bases agree with TRBD1. CDR1 is LGHDT and CDR2 is YNNKEL in the germline V gene (reference sequence). V lost 1 base, J lost 9 bases, and 12 bases stayed unmatched. The CDR3 is 16 residues long. CDR3 DNA: TGTGCCAGCAGCCAAGGGGGACAGATGCTGGCGGGTGAGCAGTTCTTC. Its translation: CASSQGGQMLAGEQFF.

This clone was counted once. The J gene is TRBJ1-2, the V gene TRBV27, with D possibly being TRBD1 (5 bases). Germline V gives CDR1 MNHEY, CDR2 SMNVEV (reference sequence). There are 13 residues in the CDR3. Trimming took 1 base from V and 8 from J, leaving 11 bases between them. The CDR3 bases are TGTGCCAGCAGTTTATATTCCGGGGACGGCTACACCTTC. This translates into CASSLYSGDGYTF.

The J gene is TRBJ1-4, the V gene TRBV15; 9 bases align to TRBD1. The CDR3 loop spans 17 amino acids. The germline V gene has CDR1 LNHNV and CDR2 YYDKDF (reference sequence). V lost 5 bases to trimming and J lost 2 bases; unmatched junction nucleotides: 9. CDR3 sequence reads: CATSLMGQGLTNEKLFF. The CDR3 region has the DNA TGTGCCACCAGCCTCATGGGACAGGGCTTGACTAATGAAAAACTGTTTTTT.

The chain joins TRBV11-1 to TRBJ2-2; D assignment may be TRBD1 or TRBD2 (5 bases each). V was trimmed by 4 bases and J by 7 bases, leaving 19 bases between them. The germline V gene has CDR1 SGHAT and CDR2 FQDESV (reference sequence). CDR3 size: 16 residues. The CDR3 DNA follows: TGTGCCAGCAGCTCATCCCTCAGGGAGTGGGGCGGGGAGCTGTTTTTT. It yields the protein CASSSSLREWGGELFF. Together with reference TRBV11-1 and TRBJ2-2, the CDR3 gives the full variable domain: EAEVAQSPRYKITEKSQAVAFWCDPISGHATLYWYRQILGQGPELLVQFQDESVVDDSQLPKDRFSAERLKGVDSTLKIQPAELGDSAMYLCASSSSLREWGGELFFGEGSRLTVL.

This chain joins TRBV6-1 and TRBJ2-1; 12 bases match TRBD2. J gave up 2 bases and V 4 bases, and 9 bases lay outside the gene matches. The CDR3 is made up of 18 amino acids. The germline V gene has CDR1 MNHNS and CDR2 SASEGT. The CDR3 loop reads CASSANKLAGGPYNEQFF. The CDR3 DNA reads as TGTGCCAGCAGTGCCAACAAACTAGCGGGAGGTCCCTACAATGAGCAGTTCTTC.

The V call is TRBV12-5, the J call TRBJ2-5; D unclear. Trimming removed 0 bases from V and 5 bases from J, with 4 bases in between. Germline V gene lookup returns CDR1 LGHNT and CDR2 FRNRAP. The CDR3 covers 12 residues. CDR3 bases: TGTGCTAGTGGTTTGGTGGTGGAGACCCAGTACTTC. Translating it yields CASGLVVETQYF.

The rearrangement links TRBV6-2 or TRBV6-3 to TRBJ1-5; 7 bases align to TRBD1. Trimming took 7 bases from V and 6 from J; bases not matched to a gene: 12. From germline, CDR1 is MNHEY and CDR2 SVGEGT. CDR3 length equals 15 residues. CDR3 sequence: CASTPTGEGAQPQHF. Here the CDR3 DNA reads TGTGCCAGCACCCCCACGGGGGAGGGGGCTCAGCCCCAGCATTTT.